A single sample gave rise to the 29 T cell receptor beta chains below, sequenced in a study of control samples from healthy donors and cancer patients. Only in-frame clones appear in the TCRdb table, and some are missing; sequencing was by immunoSEQ multiplex PCR. The table includes 120,000 to 150,000 clones, 94% detected once. The specimen was blood. These receptors all stem from a man in his forties in good health.

This clone was counted once. This chain links TRBV6-5 with TRBJ2-7; 7 positions agree with TRBD1. This CDR3 has 12 amino acids. Germline V gene data show CDR1 as MNHEY and CDR2 as SVGAGI. V shed 7 bases, J shed 3 bases, and the junction held 3 bases outside the gene matches. CDR3 protein: CASKRTGYEQYF. CDR3 nucleotide sequence: TGTGCCAGCAAAAGGACAGGCTACGAGCAGTACTTC.

V gene TRBV12-3 or TRBV12-4 combines with J gene TRBJ1-5; D gene uncertain. Between the trimmed V and J ends, which lost 4 bases and 6 bases, there was a span of 7 bases. This CDR3 is 12 amino acids long. CDR3 DNA sequence: TGTGCCAGCAGTTACCTTGGTCAGCCCCAGCATTTT. Translation gives CASSYLGQPQHF.

The rearrangement links TRBV18 to TRBJ1-1; no clear D. This CDR3 region has 12 residues. Looked up from germline, CDR1 is KGHSH and CDR2 is LQKENI. Trimming shortened V by 4 bases and J by 1 base, and 4 bases separated the two germline ends. Here the CDR3 reads CASSRENTEAFF. The CDR3 coding sequence is TGTGCCAGCTCACGAGAGAACACTGAAGCTTTCTTT.

Details on this clone: At one end the junction does not follow the germline gene, possibly because of a read error. The rearrangement joins TRBV28 to TRBJ2-7, with D tentatively TRBD1 (5 bases). The CDR3 contains 13 residues. Germline values: CDR1 MDHEN, CDR2 SYDVKM. The CDR3 protein is CASCLQEPYEQYF. The CDR3 nucleotides read TGTGCCAGCTGTTTACAGGAGCCCTACGAGCAGTACTTC.

The V gene is TRBV25-1, the J gene TRBJ1-6; D is undetermined. The CDR3 length is 14 residues. V lost 2 bases, J lost 8 bases, and 10 bases lay in between. Germline CDR1 and CDR2: MGHDK and SYGVNS. The CDR3 nucleotides read TGTGCCAGCAGTGAACGGGCGCGGGATTCACCCCTCCACTTT. This encodes CASSERARDSPLHF.

The gene calls are TRBV28 and TRBJ1-2; D gene uncertain. The CDR3 has 14 amino acids. Trimming removed 2 bases at V and 8 bases at J, with 15 bases between. Per the germline V gene, CDR1 is MDHEN and CDR2 is SYDVKM. The CDR3 nucleotides read TGTGCCAGCAGTTTAATCCAGCGGAGGGAAGGCTACACCTTC. It codes for CASSLIQRREGYTF.

The chain uses TRBV5-4 and TRBJ2-3; weak D call: TRBD2 (7 bases). Germline CDR1 reads SGHNT; CDR2 reads YYREEE (reference sequence). The CDR3 totals 16 residues. The V end was cut by 3 bases, the J end by 0 bases, with 14 bases between. In DNA form, the CDR3 reads TGTGCCAGCAGCTCTAAAAGCGGGACAAGCACAGATACGCAGTATTTT. Translating it yields CASSSKSGTSTDTQYF.

The sample holds one count of this clone. This rearrangement joins TRBV21-1 to TRBJ1-5; TRBD1 reflects the table's D call only, with no check against the DNA. TRBV21-1 is annotated as a pseudogene. The CDR3 runs 18 residues. The CDR3 DNA is TGTGCCAGCAGCAAAGCAAAAGGGCACAGGGGCGGGAATCAGCCCCAGCATTTT. Its translation is CASSKAKGHRGGNQPQHF.

The chain has TRBV5-5 and TRBJ1-3; tentative D call: TRBD1 (5 bases). V was shortened by 5 bases and J by 0 bases, with 12 bases between the two germline ends. This CDR3 is built from 15 residues. Germline assignment: CDR1 SGHKS and CDR2 YYEKEE (reference sequence). The CDR3 loop is CASSARGDSGNTIYF. Written as DNA, the CDR3 is TGTGCCAGCAGTGCCCGGGGGGACTCTGGAAACACCATATATTTT.

The V call is TRBV11-2, the J call TRBJ2-1, with 9 nucleotides matching TRBD1. Trimming removed 6 bases from V and 6 bases from J; junction bases left unmatched: 9. The CDR3 spans 15 residues. CDR1 is SGHAT, CDR2 FQNNGV, per germline. CDR3 sequence reads: CASRGYRGRLNEQFF. The DNA of the CDR3 is TGTGCCAGCAGGGGCTACAGGGGGCGCCTCAATGAGCAGTTCTTC.

The chain employs TRBV6-5 and TRBJ1-4, with 9 bases matching TRBD1. V shed 6 bases and J 7 bases; nucleotides not matched to a gene: 3. Germline loops: CDR1 MNHEY, CDR2 SVGAGI. This CDR3 spans 13 amino acids. CDR3 coding DNA: TGTGCCAGCAGCAACAGGGGGCCTGAAAAACTGTTTTTT. Protein product: CASSNRGPEKLFF.

The V call is TRBV6-6, the J call TRBJ1-3, with D maybe TRBD1 (5 bases). CDR3 size: 15 residues. Germline values: CDR1 MNHNY, CDR2 SVGAGI (reference sequence). Trimming pared 7 bases from V and 4 bases from J, leaving 17 bases between. The CDR3 spells CASTLSGRQGNTIYF. Written as DNA, the CDR3 is TGTGCCAGCACACTTAGTGGGAGACAGGGAAACACCATATATTTT.

As for this clone: A junction boundary mismatches the germline segment, possibly from a read error. The CDR3 bases are TGTGCCAGCAGCGTCCCCGACTCCTCCAATGAGCAGTTCTTC. Encoded protein: CASSVPDSSNEQFF. The chain carries TRBV9 and TRBJ2-1; D unclear. Germline V CDR1 and CDR2: SGDLS, YYNGEE. This CDR3 has 14 residues.

The V gene is TRBV19, the J gene TRBJ2-7; no clear D. Germline V gene data show CDR1 as LNHDA and CDR2 as SQIVND (reference sequence). The CDR3 has 11 amino acids. Deletions cut 4 bases from V and 2 bases from J, with 3 bases between. The CDR3 loop reads CASSTTYEQYF. The DNA for the CDR3 is TGTGCCAGTAGTACAACCTACGAGCAGTACTTC.

V is TRBV25-1 and J is TRBJ2-1; D remains unclear. Germline V lookup: CDR1 MGHDK, CDR2 SYGVNS. V lost 3 bases to trimming and J lost 8 bases, with 17 bases between them. This CDR3 region has 15 residues. In DNA, the CDR3 is TGTGCCAGCAGTGACTGGGTCCAGGTCGGCGATGAGCAGTTCTTC. Translating gives CASSDWVQVGDEQFF.

This clone was seen once. V gene TRBV9 combines with J gene TRBJ2-7, with D perhaps TRBD2 (6 bases). CDR1 SGDLS and CDR2 YYNGEE come from the germline V gene. The CDR3 consists of 13 residues. Trimming took off 3 bases at V and 5 bases at J, with 12 bases between the two ends. Written as DNA, the CDR3 is TGTGCCAGCAGCGACGGGAGAACCCACGAGCAGTACTTC. Translating gives CASSDGRTHEQYF.

The chain couples TRBV2 to TRBJ2-7, with a possible D match to TRBD1 (5 bases). Trimming left V 7 bases short and J 5 bases short, with 18 bases between. Germline CDR1 SNHLY, CDR2 FYNNEI. The CDR3 loop spans 14 amino acids. CDR3 loop: CASTPSQARNEQYF. The CDR3 region has the DNA TGTGCCAGCACCCCGTCACAGGCGAGGAACGAGCAGTACTTC.

The chain combines TRBV11-3 with TRBJ1-1; TRBD1 is a possible D gene (6 bases). Trimming left V 0 bases short and J 5 bases short, with 7 bases between. The CDR3 totals 13 residues. Germline values: CDR1 SGHNT, CDR2 YENEEA. CDR3 nucleotide sequence: TGTGCCAGCAGCTTAGATCAGGGGACTGAAGCTTTCTTT. The encoded protein is CASSLDQGTEAFF.

This chain joins TRBV5-1 and TRBJ1-1, with TRBD1 matching over 12 bases. The CDR3 totals 14 residues. V lost 5 bases, J lost 5 bases, and 4 bases stayed unmatched. Germline V gives CDR1 SGHRS, CDR2 YFSETQ. The CDR3 sequence is CASRLGQGATEAFF. CDR3 DNA: TGCGCCAGCAGGCTGGGACAGGGGGCAACTGAAGCTTTCTTT.

The genes are TRBV4-3 and TRBJ2-2, with 8 bases identical to TRBD1. The CDR3 runs 15 residues. V shed 4 bases and J 2 bases; nucleotides not matched to a gene: 3. Germline assignment: CDR1 LGHNA and CDR2 YSLEER. The CDR3 protein is CASSLGQDNTGELFF. The CDR3 DNA reads as TGCGCCAGCAGCCTGGGACAGGATAACACCGGGGAGCTGTTTTTT.

The table lists this clone with a count of one. The chain couples TRBV12-3 or TRBV12-4 to TRBJ1-2, with D maybe TRBD1 (5 bases). Trimming took off 6 bases at V and 4 bases at J, with 9 bases between the two ends. The CDR3 sequence is 12 residues long. The CDR3 sequence: CASSAGLYGYTF. The CDR3 bases are TGTGCCAGCAGCGCAGGGCTCTATGGCTACACCTTC.

The CDR3 sequence is CASTTGGKSYTF. The CDR3 DNA is TGTGCCAGCACGACAGGGGGCAAAAGCTACACCTTC. V and J are TRBV6-5 and TRBJ1-2, with 10 nucleotides matching TRBD1. V was pared by 7 bases and J by 9 bases, with 5 bases of the junction left unmatched. The CDR3 runs to 12 residues. The germline gives CDR1 MNHEY, CDR2 SVGAGI.

This rearrangement joins TRBV2 to TRBJ1-2; D unclear. The V gene lost 2 bases and the J gene lost 1 base, with 8 bases spanning the gap. CDR1 is SNHLY, CDR2 FYNNEI, per germline. CDR3 length: 14 residues. CDR3 residues: CASSEIVSNYGYTF. CDR3 coding DNA: TGTGCCAGCAGTGAAATCGTCAGTAACTATGGCTACACCTTC.

The CDR3 loop reads CASSYSIVWSQYF. The CDR3, as DNA: TGTGCCAGCAGTTACTCGATCGTGTGGTCCCAGTATTTT. The chain carries TRBV6-2 or TRBV6-3 and TRBJ2-3; D not certain. Germline CDR1 MNHEY, CDR2 SVGEGT. Trimming took 0 bases from V and 12 from J, leaving 13 bases between them. This CDR3 spans 13 amino acids.

The CDR3 is CASRQGASTYEQYF. The CDR3, as DNA: TGTGCCAGCAGACAGGGGGCGTCCACCTACGAGCAGTACTTC. The chain joins TRBV2 to TRBJ2-7; 9 bases agree with TRBD1. Germline assignment: CDR1 SNHLY and CDR2 FYNNEI. The CDR3 totals 14 residues. Germline trimming cut 6 bases from V and 2 bases from J; bases unmatched to any gene: 5.

The chain recombines TRBV6-8 with TRBJ2-4; 12 positions match TRBD2. With V trimmed by 5 bases and J by 13 bases, 6 bases remained unmatched. The CDR3 runs 13 residues. Germline CDR1 is MNHGY and CDR2 is SAAAGT. The CDR3 protein is CASSRGLAGRQYF. The CDR3 DNA reads as TGTGCCAGCAGTCGCGGACTAGCGGGGAGGCAGTACTTC.

The chain uses TRBV7-3 and TRBJ2-1; either TRBD1 or TRBD2 may supply D (5 bases each). Germline assignment: CDR1 SGHTA and CDR2 FQGTGA. V lost 3 bases and J lost 2, with 11 bases in between. The CDR3 has 15 amino acids. CDR3 region: CASSFWGNPYNEQFF. The CDR3 nucleotides read TGTGCCAGCAGCTTCTGGGGGAACCCCTACAATGAGCAGTTCTTC.

CDR3 region: CASSPGQIFYFNEKLFF. The CDR3 DNA reads TGTGCCAGCAGCCCCGGACAGATTTTTTACTTTAATGAAAAACTGTTTTTT. The rearrangement joins TRBV14 to TRBJ1-4, with D possibly being TRBD1 (6 bases). The CDR3 extends over 17 amino acids. The germline gives CDR1 SGHDN, CDR2 FVKESK. Trimming stripped 4 bases from V and 4 bases from J, with 19 bases between.

V and J are TRBV3-1 (or the pseudogene TRBV3-2) and TRBJ2-6; 8 bases are shared with TRBD2. The V segment lost 1 base and the J segment 3 bases; nucleotides outside the gene matches: 14. Germline CDR1 and CDR2: LGHDT and YNNKEL (reference sequence). The CDR3 spans 20 residues. CDR3 bases: TGTGCCAGCAGCCAAGTTTTCCCCAGGACGGGAGGGGGTGGGGCCAACGTCCTGACTTTC. Its translation is CASSQVFPRTGGGGANVLTF.